A single sample is the source of the 7 T cell receptor beta chains below, sequenced in a study of blood T cell repertoires in COVID-19. Assay used: immunoSEQ multiplex PCR; TCRdb lists only in-frame clones, some missing. Counted here are about 230,000 clones, about nine tenths occurring once; the ten biggest clones make up approximately 10%. Sequencing was done on a sample of peripheral blood. All receptors derive from a man aged 50 to 60 with COVID-19, enrolled during active disease.

This chain links TRBV30 with TRBJ1-2; D not certain. Germline assignment: CDR1 GTSNPN and CDR2 SVGIG (reference sequence). V was shortened by 0 bases and J by 3 bases, with 11 bases between the two germline ends. This CDR3 is built from 14 residues. CDR3 in amino acids: CAWSVLIGDYGYTF. Written as DNA, the CDR3 is TGTGCCTGGAGTGTACTCATCGGAGACTATGGCTACACCTTC.

CDR3 in amino acids: CASSPTHSTNEKLFF. Written as DNA, the CDR3 is TGTGCCAGCTCACCAACTCATTCAACTAATGAAAAACTGTTTTTT. V and J are TRBV18 and TRBJ1-4; D gene unclear. CDR3 length: 15 residues. From germline, CDR1 is KGHSH and CDR2 LQKENI. Trimming removed 2 bases at V and 0 bases at J, with 7 bases between.

The chain links TRBV9 to TRBJ2-1, with TRBD1 matching over 8 bases. Trimming took 3 bases from V and 8 from J; bases not matched to a gene: 7. This CDR3 is 14 amino acids long. In germline, CDR1 is SGDLS, CDR2 YYNGEE. CDR3 in amino acids: CASSARQGLHEQFF. CDR3 in DNA: TGTGCCAGCAGCGCCCGACAGGGGCTGCATGAGCAGTTCTTC.

To note about this clone: The sample holds other DNA sequences that translate to the same CDR3. The gene calls are TRBV2 and TRBJ2-7; 9 bases map to TRBD1. V gave up 6 bases and J gave up 5 bases; unmatched junction bases: 2. The CDR3 extends over 12 amino acids. Germline values: CDR1 SNHLY, CDR2 FYNNEI. This chain's CDR3 is CASSRDRDEQYF. In DNA, the CDR3 is TGTGCCAGCAGCAGGGACAGGGACGAGCAGTACTTC.

The chain recombines TRBV30 with TRBJ1-5; TRBD1 matches at 9 bases. V trimming: 2 bases; J trimming: 0 bases; junction bases outside the gene matches: 11. CDR3 size: 18 residues. The V gene's germline CDR1 is GTSNPN and CDR2 SVGIG (reference sequence). CDR3 in DNA: TGTGCCTGGAGTTCCGGGACAGGGAGCCCGAATAGCAATCAGCCCCAGCATTTT. Protein sequence: CAWSSGTGSPNSNQPQHF.

The V gene is TRBV19, the J gene TRBJ1-2; D is perhaps TRBD1 (6 bases). The V gene lost 10 bases and the J gene lost 0 bases, with 12 bases spanning the gap. There are 13 residues in the CDR3. Germline-derived CDR1 and CDR2 are LNHDA and SQIVND (reference sequence). The CDR3 bases are TGTGCCACTAACAGGGCCTCTAACTATGGCTACACCTTC. Translated: CATNRASNYGYTF.

This clone was detected only once. V gene TRBV7-2 combines with J gene TRBJ2-7, with 9 bases lining up with TRBD1. This CDR3 is 15 amino acids long. Trimming took 5 bases from V and 5 from J; bases not matched to a gene: 10. The V gene's germline CDR1 is SGHTA and CDR2 FQGNSA. The CDR3 here is CASSRTGTGSHEQYF. The CDR3 DNA reads TGTGCCAGCAGCCGCACCGGGACAGGGTCCCACGAGCAGTACTTC.